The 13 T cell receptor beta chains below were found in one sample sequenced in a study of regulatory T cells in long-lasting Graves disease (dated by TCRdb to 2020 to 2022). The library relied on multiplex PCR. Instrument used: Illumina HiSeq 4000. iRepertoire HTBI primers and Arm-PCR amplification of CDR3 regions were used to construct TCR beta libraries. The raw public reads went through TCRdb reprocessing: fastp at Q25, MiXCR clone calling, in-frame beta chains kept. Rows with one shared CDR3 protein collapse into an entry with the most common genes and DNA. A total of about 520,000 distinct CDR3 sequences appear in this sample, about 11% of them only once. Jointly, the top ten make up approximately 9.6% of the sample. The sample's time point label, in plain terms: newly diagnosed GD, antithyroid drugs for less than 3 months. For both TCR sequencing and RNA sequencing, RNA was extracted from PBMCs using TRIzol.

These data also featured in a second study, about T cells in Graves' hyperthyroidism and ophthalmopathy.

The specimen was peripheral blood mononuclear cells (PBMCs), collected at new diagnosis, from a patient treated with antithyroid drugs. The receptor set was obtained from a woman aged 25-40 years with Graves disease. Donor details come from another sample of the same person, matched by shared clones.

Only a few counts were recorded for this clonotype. This chain's CDR3 is CASSFRANYEQYF. CDR3 sequence (DNA): TGTGCCAGCAGCTTCCGGGCCAACTACGAGCAGTACTTC. The chain uses TRBV7-9 and TRBJ2-7; no reliable D call. The V end lost 3 bases, the J end lost 3 bases, and 9 bases lay between the germline ends. The CDR3 extends over 13 amino acids. Germline CDR1 reads SEHNR; CDR2 reads FQNEAQ (reference sequence).

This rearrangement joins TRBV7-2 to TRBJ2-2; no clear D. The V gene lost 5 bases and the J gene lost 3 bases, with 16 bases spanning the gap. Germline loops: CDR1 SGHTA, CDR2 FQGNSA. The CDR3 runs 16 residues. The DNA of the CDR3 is TGTGCCAGCAGCCCCCAAGGGTACAGCGACACCGGGGAGCTGTTTTTT. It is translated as CASSPQGYSDTGELFF. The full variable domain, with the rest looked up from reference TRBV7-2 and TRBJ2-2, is GAGVSQSPSNKVTEKGKDVELRCDPISGHTALYWYRQSLGQGLEFLIYFQGNSAPDKSGLPSDRFSAERTGGSVSTLTIQRTQQEDSAVYLCASSPQGYSDTGELFFGEGSRLTVL.

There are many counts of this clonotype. The CDR3 reads CASSPNPTDTQYF. The CDR3 bases are TGTGCCAGCTCACCGAATCCCACAGATACGCAGTATTTT. V gene TRBV18 combines with J gene TRBJ2-3; no clear D gene. CDR1 KGHSH and CDR2 LQKENI come from the germline V gene. This CDR3 has 13 residues. V lost 3 bases, J lost 2 bases, and 6 bases lay in between.

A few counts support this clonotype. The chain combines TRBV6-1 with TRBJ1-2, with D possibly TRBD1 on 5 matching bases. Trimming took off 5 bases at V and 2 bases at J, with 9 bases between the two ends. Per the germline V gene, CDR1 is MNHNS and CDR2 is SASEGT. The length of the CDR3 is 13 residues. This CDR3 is CASSNGGNYGYTF. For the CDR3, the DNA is TGTGCCAGCAGTAACGGGGGGAACTATGGCTACACCTTC.

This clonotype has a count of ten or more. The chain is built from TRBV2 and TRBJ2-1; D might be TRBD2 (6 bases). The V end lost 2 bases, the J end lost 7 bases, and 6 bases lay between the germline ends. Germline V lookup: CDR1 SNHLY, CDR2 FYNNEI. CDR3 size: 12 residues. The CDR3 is CASSELANEQFF. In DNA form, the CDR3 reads TGTGCCAGCAGTGAACTAGCGAATGAGCAGTTCTTC.

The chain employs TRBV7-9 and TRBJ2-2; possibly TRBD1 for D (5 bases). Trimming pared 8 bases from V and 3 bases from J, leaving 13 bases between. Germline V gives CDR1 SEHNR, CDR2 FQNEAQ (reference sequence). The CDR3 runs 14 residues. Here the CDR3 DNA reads TGTGCCAGCTTAAGGGGCCTCGACACCGGGGAGCTGTTTTTT. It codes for CASLRGLDTGELFF. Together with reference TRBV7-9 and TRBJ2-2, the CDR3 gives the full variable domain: DTGVSQNPRHKITKRGQNVTFRCDPISEHNRLYWYRQTLGQGPEFLTYFQNEAQLEKSRLLSDRFSAERPKGSFSTLEIQRTEQGDSAMYLCASLRGLDTGELFFGEGSRLTVL.

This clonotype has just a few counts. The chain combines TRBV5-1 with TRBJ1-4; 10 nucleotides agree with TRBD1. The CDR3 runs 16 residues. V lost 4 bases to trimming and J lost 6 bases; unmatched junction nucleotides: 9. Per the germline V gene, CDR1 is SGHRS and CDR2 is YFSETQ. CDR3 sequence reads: CASSPPTGTGDEKLFF. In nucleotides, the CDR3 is TGCGCCAGCAGCCCACCCACCGGGACAGGGGATGAAAAACTGTTTTTT.

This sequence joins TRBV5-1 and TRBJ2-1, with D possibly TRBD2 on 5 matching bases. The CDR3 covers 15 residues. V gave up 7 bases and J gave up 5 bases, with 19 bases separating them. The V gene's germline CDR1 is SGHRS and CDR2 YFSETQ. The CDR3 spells CASRDPLLGDNEQFF. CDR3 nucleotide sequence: TGCGCCAGCCGCGACCCCCTCTTGGGAGACAATGAGCAGTTCTTC. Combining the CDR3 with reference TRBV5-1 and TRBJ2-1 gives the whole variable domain KAGVTQTPRYLIKTRGQQVTLSCSPISGHRSVSWYQQTPGQGLQFLFEYFSETQRNKGNFPGRFSGRQFSNSRSEMNVSTLELGDSALYLCASRDPLLGDNEQFFGPGTRLTVL.

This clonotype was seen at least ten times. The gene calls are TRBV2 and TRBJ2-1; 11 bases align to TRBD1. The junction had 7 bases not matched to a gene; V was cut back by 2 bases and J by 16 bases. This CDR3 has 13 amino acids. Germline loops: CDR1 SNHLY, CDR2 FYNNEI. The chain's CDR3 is CASSERLGTGGFF. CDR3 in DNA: TGTGCCAGCAGTGAAAGACTGGGGACAGGGGGATTCTTC.

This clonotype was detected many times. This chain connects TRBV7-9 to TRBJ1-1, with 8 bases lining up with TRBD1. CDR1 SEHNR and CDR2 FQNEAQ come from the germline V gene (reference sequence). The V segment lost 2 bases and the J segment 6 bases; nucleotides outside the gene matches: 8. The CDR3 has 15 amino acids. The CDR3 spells CASSLHSDRESEAFF. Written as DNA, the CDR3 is TGTGCCAGCAGCTTACATTCGGACAGGGAGTCTGAAGCTTTCTTT.

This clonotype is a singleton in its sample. CDR3 in amino acids: CASSIRSGPRHSGNTIYF. In nucleotides, the CDR3 is TGTGCCAGCAGTATCCGTTCGGGACCGAGACACTCTGGAAACACCATATATTTT. The chain joins TRBV6-1 to TRBJ1-3; maybe TRBD1 (5 bases). Germline CDR1 reads MNHNS; CDR2 reads SASEGT. The CDR3 totals 18 residues. The V end was cut by 5 bases, the J end by 0 bases, with 20 bases between.

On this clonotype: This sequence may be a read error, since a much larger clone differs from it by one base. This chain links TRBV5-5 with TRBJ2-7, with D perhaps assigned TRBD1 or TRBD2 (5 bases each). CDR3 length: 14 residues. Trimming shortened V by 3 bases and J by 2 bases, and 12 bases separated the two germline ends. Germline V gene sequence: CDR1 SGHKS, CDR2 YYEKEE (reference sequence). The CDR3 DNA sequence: TGTGCCAGCAGCTCCCGGGACCGCACCTACGAGCAGTACTTC. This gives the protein CASSSRDRTYEQYF.

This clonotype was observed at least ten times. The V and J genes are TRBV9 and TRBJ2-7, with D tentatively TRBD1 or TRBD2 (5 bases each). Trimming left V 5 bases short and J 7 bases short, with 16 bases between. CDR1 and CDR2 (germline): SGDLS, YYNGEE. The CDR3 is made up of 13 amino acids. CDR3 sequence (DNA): TGTGCCAGCAGTGTGGAGGACATGGGGGAGCAGTACTTC. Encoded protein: CASSVEDMGEQYF.